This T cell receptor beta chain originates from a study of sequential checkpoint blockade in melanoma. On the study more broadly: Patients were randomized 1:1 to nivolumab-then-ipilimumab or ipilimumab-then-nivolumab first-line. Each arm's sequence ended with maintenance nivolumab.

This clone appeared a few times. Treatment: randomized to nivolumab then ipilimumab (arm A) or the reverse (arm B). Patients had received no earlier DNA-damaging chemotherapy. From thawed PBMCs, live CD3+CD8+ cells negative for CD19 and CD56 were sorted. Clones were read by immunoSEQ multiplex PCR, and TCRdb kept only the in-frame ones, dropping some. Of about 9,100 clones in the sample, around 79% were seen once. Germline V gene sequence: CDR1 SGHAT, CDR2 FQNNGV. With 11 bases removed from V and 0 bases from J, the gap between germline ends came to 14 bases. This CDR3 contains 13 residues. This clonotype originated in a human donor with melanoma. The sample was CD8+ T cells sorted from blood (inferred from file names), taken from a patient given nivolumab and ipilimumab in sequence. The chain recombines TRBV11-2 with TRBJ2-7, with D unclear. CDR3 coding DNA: TGTGCCTCCCGTGCGGAAAGCTCCTACGAGCAGTACTTC. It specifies CASRAESSYEQYF.